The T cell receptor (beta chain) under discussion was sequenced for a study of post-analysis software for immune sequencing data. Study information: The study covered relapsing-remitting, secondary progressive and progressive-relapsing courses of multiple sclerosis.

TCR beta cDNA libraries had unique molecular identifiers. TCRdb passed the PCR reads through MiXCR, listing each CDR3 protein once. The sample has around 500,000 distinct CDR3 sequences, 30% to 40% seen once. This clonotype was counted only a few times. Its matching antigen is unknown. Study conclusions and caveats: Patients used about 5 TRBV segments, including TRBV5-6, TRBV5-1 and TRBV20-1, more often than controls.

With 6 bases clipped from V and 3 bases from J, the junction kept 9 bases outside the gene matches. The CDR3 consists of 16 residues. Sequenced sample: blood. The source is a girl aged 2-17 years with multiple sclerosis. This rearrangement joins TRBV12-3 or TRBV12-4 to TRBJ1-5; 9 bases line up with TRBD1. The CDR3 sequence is CASRYGTGWANQPQHF. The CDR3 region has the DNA TGTGCCAGCAGATATGGGACAGGGTGGGCCAATCAGCCCCAGCATTTT.